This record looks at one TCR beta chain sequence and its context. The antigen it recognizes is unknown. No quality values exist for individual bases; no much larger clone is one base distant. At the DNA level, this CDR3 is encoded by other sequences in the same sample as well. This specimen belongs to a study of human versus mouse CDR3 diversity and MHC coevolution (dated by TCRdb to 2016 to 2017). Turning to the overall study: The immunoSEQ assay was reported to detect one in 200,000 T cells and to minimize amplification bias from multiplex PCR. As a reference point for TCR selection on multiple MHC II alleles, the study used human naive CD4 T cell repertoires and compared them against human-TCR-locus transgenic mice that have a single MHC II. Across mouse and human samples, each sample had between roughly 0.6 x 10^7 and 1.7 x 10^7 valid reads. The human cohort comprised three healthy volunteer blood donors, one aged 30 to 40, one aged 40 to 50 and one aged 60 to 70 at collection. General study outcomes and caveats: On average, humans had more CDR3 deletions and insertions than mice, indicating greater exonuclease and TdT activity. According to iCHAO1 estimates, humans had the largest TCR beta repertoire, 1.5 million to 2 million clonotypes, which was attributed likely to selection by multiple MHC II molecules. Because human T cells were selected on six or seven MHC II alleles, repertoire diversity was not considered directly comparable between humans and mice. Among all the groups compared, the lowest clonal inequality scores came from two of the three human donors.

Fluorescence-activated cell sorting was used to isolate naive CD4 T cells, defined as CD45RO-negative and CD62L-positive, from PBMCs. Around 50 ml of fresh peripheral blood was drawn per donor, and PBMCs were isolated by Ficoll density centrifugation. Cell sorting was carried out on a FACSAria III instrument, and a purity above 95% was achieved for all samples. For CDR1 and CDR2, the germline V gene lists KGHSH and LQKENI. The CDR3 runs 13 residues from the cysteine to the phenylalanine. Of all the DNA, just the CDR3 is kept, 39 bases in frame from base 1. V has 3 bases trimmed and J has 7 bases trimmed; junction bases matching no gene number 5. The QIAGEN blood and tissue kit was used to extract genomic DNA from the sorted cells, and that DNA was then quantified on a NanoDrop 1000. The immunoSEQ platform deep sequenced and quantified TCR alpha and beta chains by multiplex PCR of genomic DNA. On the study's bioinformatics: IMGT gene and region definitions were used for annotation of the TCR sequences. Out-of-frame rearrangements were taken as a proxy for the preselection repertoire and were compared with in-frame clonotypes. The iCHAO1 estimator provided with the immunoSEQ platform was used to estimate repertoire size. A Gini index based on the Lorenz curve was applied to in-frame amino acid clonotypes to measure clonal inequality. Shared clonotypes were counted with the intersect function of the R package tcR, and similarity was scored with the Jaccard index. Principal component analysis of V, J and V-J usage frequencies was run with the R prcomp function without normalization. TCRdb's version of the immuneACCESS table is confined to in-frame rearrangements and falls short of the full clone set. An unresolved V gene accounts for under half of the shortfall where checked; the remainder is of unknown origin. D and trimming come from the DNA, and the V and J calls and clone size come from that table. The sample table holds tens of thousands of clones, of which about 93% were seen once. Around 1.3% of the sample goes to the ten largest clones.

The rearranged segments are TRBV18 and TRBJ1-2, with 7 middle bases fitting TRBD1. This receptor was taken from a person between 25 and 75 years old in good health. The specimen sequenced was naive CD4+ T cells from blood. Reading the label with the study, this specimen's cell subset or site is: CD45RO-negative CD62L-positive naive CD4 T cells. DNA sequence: TGTGCCAGCTCACCGGGACAGATCGCTGGCTACACCTTC. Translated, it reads CASSPGQIAGYTF.